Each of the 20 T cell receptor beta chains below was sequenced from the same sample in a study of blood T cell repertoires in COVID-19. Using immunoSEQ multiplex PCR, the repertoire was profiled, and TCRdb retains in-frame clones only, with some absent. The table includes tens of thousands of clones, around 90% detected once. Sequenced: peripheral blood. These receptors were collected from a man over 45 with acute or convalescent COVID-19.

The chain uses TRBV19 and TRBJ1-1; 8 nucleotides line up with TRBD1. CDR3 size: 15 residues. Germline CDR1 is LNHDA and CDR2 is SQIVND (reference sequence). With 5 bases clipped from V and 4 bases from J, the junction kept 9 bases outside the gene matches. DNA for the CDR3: TGTGCCAGTAGTCGCCCTGGACAGGGTGGCACTGAAGCTTTCTTT. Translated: CASSRPGQGGTEAFF.

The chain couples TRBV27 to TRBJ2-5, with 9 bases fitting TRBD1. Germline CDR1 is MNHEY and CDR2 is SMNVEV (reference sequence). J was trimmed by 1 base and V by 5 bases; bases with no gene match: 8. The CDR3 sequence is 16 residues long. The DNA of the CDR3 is TGTGCCAGCAGTCCCACCTGGACAGGGGCCCAAGAGACCCAGTACTTC. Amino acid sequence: CASSPTWTGAQETQYF.

The CDR3 sequence: CSAIAGDFYNEQFF. CDR3 in DNA: TGCAGCGCAATAGCGGGAGATTTCTACAATGAGCAGTTCTTC. The rearrangement joins TRBV29-1 to TRBJ2-1; TRBD2 matches at 9 bases. CDR3 length: 14 amino acids. The V gene's germline CDR1 is SQVTM and CDR2 ANQGSEA. The junction had 7 bases not matched to a gene; V was cut back by 7 bases and J by 3 bases.

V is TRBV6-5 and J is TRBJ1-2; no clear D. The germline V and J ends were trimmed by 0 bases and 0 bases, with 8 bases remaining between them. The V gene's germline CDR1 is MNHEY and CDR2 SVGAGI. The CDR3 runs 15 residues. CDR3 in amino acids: CASSYSRTSNYGYTF. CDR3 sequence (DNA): TGTGCCAGCAGTTACTCCCGCACTTCTAACTATGGCTACACCTTC.

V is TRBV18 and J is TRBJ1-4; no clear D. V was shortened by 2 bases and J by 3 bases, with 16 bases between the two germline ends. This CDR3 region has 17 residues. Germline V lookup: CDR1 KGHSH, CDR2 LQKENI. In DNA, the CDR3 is TGTGCCAGCTCACCAGGGCCCTCGCGTCAGTCTAATGAAAAACTGTTTTTT. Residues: CASSPGPSRQSNEKLFF. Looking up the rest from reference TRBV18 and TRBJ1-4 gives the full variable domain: NAGVMQNPRHLVRRRGQEARLRCSPMKGHSHVYWYRQLPEEGLKFMVYLQKENIIDESGMPKERFSAEFPKEGPSILRIQQVVRGDSAAYFCASSPGPSRQSNEKLFFGSGTQLSVL.

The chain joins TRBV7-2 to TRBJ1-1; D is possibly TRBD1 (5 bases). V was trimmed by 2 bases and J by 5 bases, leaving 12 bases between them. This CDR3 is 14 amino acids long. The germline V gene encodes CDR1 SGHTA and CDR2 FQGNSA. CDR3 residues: CASSLKPTGTEAFF. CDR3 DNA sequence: TGTGCCAGCAGCTTAAAGCCTACAGGTACTGAAGCTTTCTTT.

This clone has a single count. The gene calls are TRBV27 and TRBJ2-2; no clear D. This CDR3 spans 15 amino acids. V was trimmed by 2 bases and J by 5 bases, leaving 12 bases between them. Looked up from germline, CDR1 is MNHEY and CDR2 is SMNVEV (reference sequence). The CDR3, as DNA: TGTGCCAGCAGTTTAATGTCCCCCCCTACCGGGGAGCTGTTTTTT. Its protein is CASSLMSPPTGELFF.

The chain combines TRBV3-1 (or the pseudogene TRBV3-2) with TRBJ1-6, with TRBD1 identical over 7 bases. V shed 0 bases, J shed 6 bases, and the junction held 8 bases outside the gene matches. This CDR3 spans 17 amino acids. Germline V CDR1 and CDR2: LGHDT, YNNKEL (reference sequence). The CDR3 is CASSQELGGEGNSPLHF. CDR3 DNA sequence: TGTGCCAGCAGCCAAGAATTAGGGGGCGAAGGTAATTCACCCCTCCACTTT.

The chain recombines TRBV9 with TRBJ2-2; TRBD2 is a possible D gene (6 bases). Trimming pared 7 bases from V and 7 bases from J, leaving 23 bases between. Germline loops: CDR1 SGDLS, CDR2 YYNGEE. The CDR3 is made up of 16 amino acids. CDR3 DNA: TGTGCCAGCGGCCTCGGGGGTGTCACTTCGATCGGGGAGCTGTTTTTT. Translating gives CASGLGGVTSIGELFF.

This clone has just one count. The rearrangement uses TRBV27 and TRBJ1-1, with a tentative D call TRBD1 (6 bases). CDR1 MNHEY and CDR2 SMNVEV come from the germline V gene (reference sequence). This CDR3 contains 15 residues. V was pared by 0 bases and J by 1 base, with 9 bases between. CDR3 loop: CASSLSAGANTEAFF. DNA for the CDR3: TGTGCCAGCAGTTTATCGGCAGGGGCGAACACTGAAGCTTTCTTT.

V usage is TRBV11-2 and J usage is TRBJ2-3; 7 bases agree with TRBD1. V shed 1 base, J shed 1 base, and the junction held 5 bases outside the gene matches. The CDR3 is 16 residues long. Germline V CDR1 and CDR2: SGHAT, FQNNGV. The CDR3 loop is CASSLGAQGGTDTQYF. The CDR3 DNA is TGTGCCAGCAGCTTAGGGGCCCAGGGGGGCACAGATACGCAGTATTTT.

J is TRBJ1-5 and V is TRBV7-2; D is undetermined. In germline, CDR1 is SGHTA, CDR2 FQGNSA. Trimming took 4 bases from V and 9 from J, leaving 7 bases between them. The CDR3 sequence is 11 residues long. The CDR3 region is CASSSEGPQHF. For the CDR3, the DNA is TGTGCCAGCAGCTCCGAGGGGCCCCAGCATTTT.

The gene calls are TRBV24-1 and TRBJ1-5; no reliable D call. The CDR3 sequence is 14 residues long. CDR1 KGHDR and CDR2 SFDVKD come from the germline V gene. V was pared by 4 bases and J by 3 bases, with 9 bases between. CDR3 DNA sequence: TGTGCCACCAGTGAGAGACACGCCAATCAGCCCCAGCATTTT. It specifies CATSERHANQPQHF.

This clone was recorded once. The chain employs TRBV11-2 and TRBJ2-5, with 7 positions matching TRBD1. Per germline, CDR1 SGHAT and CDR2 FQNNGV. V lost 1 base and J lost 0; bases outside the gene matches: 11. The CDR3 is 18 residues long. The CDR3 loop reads CASSLGFGDSSYQETQYF. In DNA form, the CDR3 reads TGTGCCAGCAGCTTAGGATTCGGGGACAGTTCGTACCAAGAGACCCAGTACTTC.

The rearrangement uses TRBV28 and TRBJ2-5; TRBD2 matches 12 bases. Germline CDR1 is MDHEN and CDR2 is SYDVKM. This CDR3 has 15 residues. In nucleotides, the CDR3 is TGTGCTTCATGTGCACTAGCGGGGGGCCGGGAGACCCAGTACTTC. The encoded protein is CASCALAGGRETQYF.

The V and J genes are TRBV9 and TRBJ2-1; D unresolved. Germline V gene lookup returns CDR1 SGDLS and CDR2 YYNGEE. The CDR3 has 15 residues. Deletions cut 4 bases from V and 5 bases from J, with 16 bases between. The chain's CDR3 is CASSHAVLYNNEQFF. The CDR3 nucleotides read TGTGCCAGCAGCCACGCGGTACTGTATAACAATGAGCAGTTCTTC.

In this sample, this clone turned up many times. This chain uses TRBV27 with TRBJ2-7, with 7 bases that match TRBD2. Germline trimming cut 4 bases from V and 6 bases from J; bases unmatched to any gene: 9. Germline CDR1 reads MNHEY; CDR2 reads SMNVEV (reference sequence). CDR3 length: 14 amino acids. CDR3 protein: CASSSKRTRREQYF. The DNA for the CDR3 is TGTGCCAGCAGTTCGAAACGGACTAGGCGCGAGCAGTACTTC.

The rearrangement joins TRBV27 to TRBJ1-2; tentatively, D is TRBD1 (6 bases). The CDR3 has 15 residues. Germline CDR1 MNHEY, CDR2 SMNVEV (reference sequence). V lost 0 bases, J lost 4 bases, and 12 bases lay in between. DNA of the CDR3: TGTGCCAGCAGTTTATCAGGGGGGAGGGCCTATGGCTACACCTTC. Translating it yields CASSLSGGRAYGYTF.

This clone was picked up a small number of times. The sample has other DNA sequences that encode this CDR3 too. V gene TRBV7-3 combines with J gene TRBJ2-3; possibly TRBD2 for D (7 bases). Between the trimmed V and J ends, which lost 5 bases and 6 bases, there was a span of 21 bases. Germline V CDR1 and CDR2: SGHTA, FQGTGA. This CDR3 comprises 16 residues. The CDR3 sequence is CASSPGPGRGLDTQYF. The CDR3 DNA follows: TGTGCCAGCAGCCCGGGGCCGGGGCGGGGGCTGGATACGCAGTATTTT.

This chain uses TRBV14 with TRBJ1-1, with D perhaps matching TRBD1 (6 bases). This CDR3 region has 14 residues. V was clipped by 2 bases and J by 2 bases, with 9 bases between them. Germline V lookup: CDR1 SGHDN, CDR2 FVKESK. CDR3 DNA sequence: TGTGCCAGCAGCCAATGGGGGCTAAACACTGAAGCTTTCTTT. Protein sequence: CASSQWGLNTEAFF.